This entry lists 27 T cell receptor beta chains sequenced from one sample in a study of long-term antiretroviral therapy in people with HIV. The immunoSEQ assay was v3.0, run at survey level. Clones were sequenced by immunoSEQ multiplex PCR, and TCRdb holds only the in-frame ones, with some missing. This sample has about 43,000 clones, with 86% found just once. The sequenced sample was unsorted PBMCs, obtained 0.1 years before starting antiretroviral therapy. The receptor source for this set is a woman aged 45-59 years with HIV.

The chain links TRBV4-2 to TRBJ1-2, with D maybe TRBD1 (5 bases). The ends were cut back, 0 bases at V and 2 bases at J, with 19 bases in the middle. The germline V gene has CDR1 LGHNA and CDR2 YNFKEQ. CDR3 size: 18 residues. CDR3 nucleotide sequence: TGTGCCAGCAGCCAAGATCTTAATGGCAGGGTCCAGAACTATGGCTACACCTTC. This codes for CASSQDLNGRVQNYGYTF.

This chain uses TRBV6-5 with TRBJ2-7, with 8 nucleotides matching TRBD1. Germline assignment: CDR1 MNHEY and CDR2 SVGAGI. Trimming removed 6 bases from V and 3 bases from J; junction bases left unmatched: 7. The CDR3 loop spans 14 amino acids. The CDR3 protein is CASRPIGQGYEQYF. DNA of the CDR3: TGTGCCAGCAGACCAATTGGACAGGGCTACGAGCAGTACTTC.

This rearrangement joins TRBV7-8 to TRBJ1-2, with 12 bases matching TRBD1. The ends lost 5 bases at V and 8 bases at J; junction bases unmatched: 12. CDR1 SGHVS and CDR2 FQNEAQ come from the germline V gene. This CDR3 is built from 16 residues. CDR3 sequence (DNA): TGTGCCAGCAGCAAAACGGGACAGGGGGCACTTAGGGGCTACACCTTC. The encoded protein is CASSKTGQGALRGYTF.

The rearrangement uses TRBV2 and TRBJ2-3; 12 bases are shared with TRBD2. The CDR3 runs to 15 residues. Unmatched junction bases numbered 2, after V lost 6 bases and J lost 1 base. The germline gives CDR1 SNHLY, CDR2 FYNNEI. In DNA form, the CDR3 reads TGTGCCAGCAGCCTAGCGGGGGGGGGCACAGATACGCAGTATTTT. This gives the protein CASSLAGGGTDTQYF.

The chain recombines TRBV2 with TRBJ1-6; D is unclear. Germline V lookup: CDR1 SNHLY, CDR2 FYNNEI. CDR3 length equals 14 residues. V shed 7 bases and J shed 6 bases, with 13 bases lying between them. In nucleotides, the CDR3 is TGTGCCAGCATCCTCTCGGTCCCTAATTCACCCCTCCACTTT. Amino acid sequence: CASILSVPNSPLHF.

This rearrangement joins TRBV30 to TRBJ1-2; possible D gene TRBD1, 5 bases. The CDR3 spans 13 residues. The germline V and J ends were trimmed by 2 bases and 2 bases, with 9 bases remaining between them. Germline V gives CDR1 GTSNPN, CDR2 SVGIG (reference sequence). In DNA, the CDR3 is TGTGCCTGGAGTTCGGGGACCAACTATGGCTACACCTTC. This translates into CAWSSGTNYGYTF.

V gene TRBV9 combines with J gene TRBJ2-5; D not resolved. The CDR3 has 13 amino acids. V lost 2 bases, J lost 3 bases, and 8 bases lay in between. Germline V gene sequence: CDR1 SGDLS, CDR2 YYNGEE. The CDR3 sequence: CASSVYPEETQYF. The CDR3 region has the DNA TGTGCCAGCAGCGTCTATCCTGAAGAGACCCAGTACTTC.

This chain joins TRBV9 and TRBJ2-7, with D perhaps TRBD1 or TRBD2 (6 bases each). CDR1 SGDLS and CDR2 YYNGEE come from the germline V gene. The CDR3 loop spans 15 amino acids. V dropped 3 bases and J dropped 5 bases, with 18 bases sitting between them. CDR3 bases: TGTGCCAGCAGCGCCCACAGGGTCTCGGGGGACGAGCAGTACTTC. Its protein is CASSAHRVSGDEQYF.

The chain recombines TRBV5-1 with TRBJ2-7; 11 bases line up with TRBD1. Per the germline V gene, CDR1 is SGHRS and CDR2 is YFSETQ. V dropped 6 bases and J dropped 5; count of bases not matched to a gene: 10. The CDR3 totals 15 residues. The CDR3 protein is CASTLAGTGGNEQYF. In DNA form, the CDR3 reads TGCGCCAGCACCCTTGCCGGGACAGGGGGTAACGAGCAGTACTTC. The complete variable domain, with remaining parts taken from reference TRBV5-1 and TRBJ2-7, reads KAGVTQTPRYLIKTRGQQVTLSCSPISGHRSVSWYQQTPGQGLQFLFEYFSETQRNKGNFPGRFSGRQFSNSRSEMNVSTLELGDSALYLCASTLAGTGGNEQYFGPGTRLTVT.

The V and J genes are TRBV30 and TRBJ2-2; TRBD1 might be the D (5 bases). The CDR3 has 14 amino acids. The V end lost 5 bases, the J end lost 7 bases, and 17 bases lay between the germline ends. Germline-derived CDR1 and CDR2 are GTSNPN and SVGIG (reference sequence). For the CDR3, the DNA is TGTGCCTGGTTTGGCTGGGGCCAGGGCGGGGAGCTGTTTTTT. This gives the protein CAWFGWGQGGELFF. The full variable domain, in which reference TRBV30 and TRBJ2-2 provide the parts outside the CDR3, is SQTIHQWPATLVQPVGSPLSLECTVEGTSNPNLYWYRQAAGRGLQLLFYSVGIGQISSEVPQNLSASRPQDRQFILSSKKLLLSDSGFYLCAWFGWGQGGELFFGEGSRLTVL.

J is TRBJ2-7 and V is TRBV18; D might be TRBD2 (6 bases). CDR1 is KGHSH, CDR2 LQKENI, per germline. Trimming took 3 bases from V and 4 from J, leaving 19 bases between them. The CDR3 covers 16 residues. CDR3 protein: CASSPSGRPRGYEQYF. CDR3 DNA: TGTGCCAGCTCACCGTCAGGGCGGCCCCGGGGGTACGAGCAGTACTTC.

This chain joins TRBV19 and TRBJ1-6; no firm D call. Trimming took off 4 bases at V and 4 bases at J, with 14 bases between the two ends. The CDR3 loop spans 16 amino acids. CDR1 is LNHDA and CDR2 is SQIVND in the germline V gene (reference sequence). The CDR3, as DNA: TGTGCCAGTAGTACGGTGGGGTTTCAATATAATTCACCCCTCCACTTT. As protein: CASSTVGFQYNSPLHF.

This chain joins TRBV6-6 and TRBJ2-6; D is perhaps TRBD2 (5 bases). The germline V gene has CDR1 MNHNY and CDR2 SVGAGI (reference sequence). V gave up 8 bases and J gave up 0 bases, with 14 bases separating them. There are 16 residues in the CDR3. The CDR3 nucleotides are TGTGCCAGCCATCTGGCGGGCGGCTCTGGGGCCAACGTCCTGACTTTC. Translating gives CASHLAGGSGANVLTF.

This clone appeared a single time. The CDR3 protein is CASSPSTSGEPLPTDTQYF. The CDR3 DNA is TGTGCCAGCAGCCCTTCGACTAGCGGGGAGCCGCTCCCCACAGATACGCAGTATTTT. This chain connects TRBV7-8 to TRBJ2-3, with 11 bases that match TRBD2. V dropped 5 bases and J dropped 2; count of bases not matched to a gene: 15. The germline gives CDR1 SGHVS, CDR2 FQNEAQ. There are 19 residues in the CDR3.

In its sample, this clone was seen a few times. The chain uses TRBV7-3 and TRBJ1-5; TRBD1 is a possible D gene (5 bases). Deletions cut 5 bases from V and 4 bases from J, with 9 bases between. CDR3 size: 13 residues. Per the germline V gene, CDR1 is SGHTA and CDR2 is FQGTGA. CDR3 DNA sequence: TGTGCCAGCAGCCGGGGGGGTAATCAGCCCCAGCATTTT. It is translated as CASSRGGNQPQHF.

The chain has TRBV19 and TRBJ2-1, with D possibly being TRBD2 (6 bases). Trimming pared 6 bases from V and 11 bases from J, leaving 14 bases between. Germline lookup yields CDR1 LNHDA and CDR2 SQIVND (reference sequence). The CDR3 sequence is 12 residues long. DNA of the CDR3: TGTGCCAGTAGCCCGGGGGAAGCCCAGCAGTTCTTC. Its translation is CASSPGEAQQFF.

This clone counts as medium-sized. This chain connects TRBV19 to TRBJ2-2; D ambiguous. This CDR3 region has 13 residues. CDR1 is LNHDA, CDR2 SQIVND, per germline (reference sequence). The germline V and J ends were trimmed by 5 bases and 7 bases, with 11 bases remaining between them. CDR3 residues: CASSVKEFGELFF. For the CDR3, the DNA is TGTGCCAGTAGTGTAAAGGAGTTCGGGGAGCTGTTTTTT.

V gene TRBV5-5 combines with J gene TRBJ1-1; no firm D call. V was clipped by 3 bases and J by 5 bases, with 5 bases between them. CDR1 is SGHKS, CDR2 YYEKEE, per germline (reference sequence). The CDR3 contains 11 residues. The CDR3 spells CASSWITEAFF. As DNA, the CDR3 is TGTGCCAGCAGCTGGATTACTGAAGCTTTCTTT.

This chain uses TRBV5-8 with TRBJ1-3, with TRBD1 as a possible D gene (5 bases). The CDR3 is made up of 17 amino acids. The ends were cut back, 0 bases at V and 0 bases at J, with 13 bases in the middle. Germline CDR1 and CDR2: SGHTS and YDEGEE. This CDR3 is CASSLVVTGGSGNTIYF. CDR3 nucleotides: TGTGCCAGCAGCTTGGTAGTTACGGGGGGCTCTGGAAACACCATATATTTT. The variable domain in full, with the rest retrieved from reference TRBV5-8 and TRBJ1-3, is EAGVTQSPTHLIKTRGQQATLRCSPISGHTSVYWYQQALGLGLQFLLWYDEGEERNRGNFPPRFSGRQFPNYSSELNVNALELEDSALYLCASSLVVTGGSGNTIYFGEGSWLTVV.

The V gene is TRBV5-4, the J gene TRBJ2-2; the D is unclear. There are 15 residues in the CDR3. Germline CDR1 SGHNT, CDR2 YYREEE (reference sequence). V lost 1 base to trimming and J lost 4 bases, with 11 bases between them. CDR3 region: CASSLSYSGTGELFF. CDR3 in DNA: TGTGCCAGCAGCTTGTCATATTCCGGCACCGGGGAGCTGTTTTTT.

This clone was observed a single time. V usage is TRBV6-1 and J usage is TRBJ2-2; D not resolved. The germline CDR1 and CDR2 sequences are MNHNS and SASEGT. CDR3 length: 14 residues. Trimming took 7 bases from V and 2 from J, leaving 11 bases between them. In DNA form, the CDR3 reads TGTGCCAGCACATGGACCTCAAACACCGGGGAGCTGTTTTTT. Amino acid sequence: CASTWTSNTGELFF.

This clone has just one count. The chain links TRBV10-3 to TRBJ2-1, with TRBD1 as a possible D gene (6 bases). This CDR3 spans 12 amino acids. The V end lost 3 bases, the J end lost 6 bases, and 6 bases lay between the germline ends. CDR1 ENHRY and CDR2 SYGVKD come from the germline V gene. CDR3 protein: CAISEQGNEQFF. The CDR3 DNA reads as TGTGCCATCAGTGAACAGGGCAATGAGCAGTTCTTC.

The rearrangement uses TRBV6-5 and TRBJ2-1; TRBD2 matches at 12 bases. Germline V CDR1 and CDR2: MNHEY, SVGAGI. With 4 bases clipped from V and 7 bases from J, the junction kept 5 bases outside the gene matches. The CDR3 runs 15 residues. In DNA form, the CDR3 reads TGTGCCAGCAGTTCGACTAGCGGGGGTTGGAATGAGCAGTTCTTC. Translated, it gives CASSSTSGGWNEQFF.

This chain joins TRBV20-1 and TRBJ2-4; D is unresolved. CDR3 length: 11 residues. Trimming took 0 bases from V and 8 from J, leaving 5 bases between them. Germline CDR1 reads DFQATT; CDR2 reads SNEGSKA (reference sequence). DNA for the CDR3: TGCAGTGCTAGAGATGGTGACATTCAGTACTTC. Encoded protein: CSARDGDIQYF.

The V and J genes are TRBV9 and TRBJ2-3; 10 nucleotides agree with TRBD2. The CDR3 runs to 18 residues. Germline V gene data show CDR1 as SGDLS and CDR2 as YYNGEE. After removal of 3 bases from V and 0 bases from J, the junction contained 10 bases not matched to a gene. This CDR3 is CASSASIKTSGSTDTQYF. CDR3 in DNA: TGTGCCAGCAGCGCTAGCATTAAGACTAGCGGGAGCACAGATACGCAGTATTTT.

The chain's CDR3 is CASRTWNEQFF. For the CDR3, the DNA is TGTGCCAGCAGGACCTGGAATGAGCAGTTCTTC. J is TRBJ2-1 and V is TRBV27; D gene uncertain. Per germline, CDR1 MNHEY and CDR2 SMNVEV (reference sequence). Trimming removed 6 bases from V and 7 bases from J, with 7 bases in between. The CDR3 sequence is 11 residues long.

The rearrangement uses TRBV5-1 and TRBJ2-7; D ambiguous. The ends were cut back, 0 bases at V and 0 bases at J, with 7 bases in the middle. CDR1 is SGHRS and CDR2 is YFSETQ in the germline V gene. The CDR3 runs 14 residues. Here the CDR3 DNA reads TGCGCCAGCAGCTTGGCAGGAAGCTCCTACGAGCAGTACTTC. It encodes CASSLAGSSYEQYF.